The 18 T cell receptor beta chains in this list originate from one sample, sequenced in a study of blood T cell repertoires in COVID-19. The assay was immunoSEQ multiplex PCR, and TCRdb's table has in-frame clones only and misses some. Of about 150,000 clones in the sample, about 89% were seen once. Sequenced material: peripheral blood. Receptors originate from a man aged 55-75 years with active or convalescent COVID-19.

The V call is TRBV3-1 (or the pseudogene TRBV3-2), the J call TRBJ1-2, with D maybe TRBD1 (6 bases). Trimming removed 4 bases from V and 5 bases from J, with 8 bases in between. CDR3 length: 12 residues. CDR1 LGHDT and CDR2 YNNKEL come from the germline V gene (reference sequence). This CDR3 reads CASSRQVYGYTF. As DNA, the CDR3 is TGTGCCAGCAGCCGACAGGTATATGGCTACACCTTC.

J is TRBJ2-2 and V is TRBV27; 10 bases match TRBD1. The V gene's germline CDR1 is MNHEY and CDR2 SMNVEV (reference sequence). The CDR3 contains 17 residues. Trimming cost V 0 bases and J 7 bases; bases outside gene matches: 8. CDR3 residues: CASSLSRQGARGGELFF. In DNA form, the CDR3 reads TGTGCCAGCAGTTTATCCCGACAGGGGGCACGGGGCGGGGAGCTGTTTTTT.

The genes are TRBV5-5 and TRBJ2-5; 10 nucleotides agree with TRBD2. Germline V gene lookup returns CDR1 SGHKS and CDR2 YYEKEE (reference sequence). V lost 4 bases and J lost 6; bases outside the gene matches: 9. The CDR3 runs 15 residues. The CDR3 DNA sequence: TGTGCCAGCAGCCCGAGAGCGGGAGGGTTGCAGACCCAGTACTTC. The encoded protein is CASSPRAGGLQTQYF.

This clone was found a few times. The chain couples TRBV27 to TRBJ1-6; 8 nucleotides match TRBD1. This CDR3 has 19 residues. The germline gives CDR1 MNHEY, CDR2 SMNVEV (reference sequence). The junction had 10 bases not matched to a gene; V was cut back by 3 bases and J by 0 bases. The DNA of the CDR3 is TGTGCCAGCAGTTTCGGACAGGGTTCTAGGGGCTCCTATAATTCACCCCTCCACTTT. It specifies CASSFGQGSRGSYNSPLHF.

In DNA, the CDR3 is TGCGCCAGCAGCCAAGGATCCCTTCGGGAGGATCCCTACGAGCAGTACTTC. Its translation is CASSQGSLREDPYEQYF. The genes are TRBV4-3 and TRBJ2-7; 7 bases fit TRBD2. The V gene end was trimmed by 1 base and the J gene end by 2 bases; junction bases not matched to a gene: 11. The CDR3 is 17 residues long. The V gene's germline CDR1 is LGHNA and CDR2 YSLEER.

This clone was counted between two and nine times. The J gene is TRBJ2-3, the V gene TRBV29-1; TRBD1 matches at 9 bases. The CDR3 contains 18 residues. Germline lookup yields CDR1 SQVTM and CDR2 ANQGSEA. V lost 7 bases to trimming and J lost 1 base; unmatched junction nucleotides: 18. In nucleotides, the CDR3 is TGCAGCGGAGCGATTTGGGGACAGGGCCAGAGTCGCACAGATACGCAGTATTTT. It is translated as CSGAIWGQGQSRTDTQYF.

The table lists this clone with a count of one. This chain connects TRBV28 to TRBJ2-7; 10 positions agree with TRBD1. Germline lookup yields CDR1 MDHEN and CDR2 SYDVKM. V was clipped by 6 bases and J by 2 bases; unmatched bases: 7. The CDR3 is made up of 15 amino acids. The CDR3 reads CASRPRGQGPYEQYF. Here the CDR3 DNA reads TGTGCCAGCAGACCCAGGGGACAGGGGCCCTACGAGCAGTACTTC.

This clone was recorded many times. V gene TRBV6-5 combines with J gene TRBJ1-3; D is unclear. The CDR3 spans 15 residues. The germline V gene has CDR1 MNHEY and CDR2 SVGAGI. V dropped 7 bases and J dropped 0 bases, with 13 bases sitting between them. The CDR3 DNA sequence: TGTGCCAGCAAGGAGACCGGATACTCTGGAAACACCATATATTTT. Translating gives CASKETGYSGNTIYF.

A single count supports this clone. The rearrangement links TRBV28 to TRBJ1-2; TRBD1 is a possible D gene (5 bases). V shed 7 bases and J shed 7 bases, with 16 bases lying between them. From germline, CDR1 is MDHEN and CDR2 SYDVKM. The CDR3 covers 13 residues. The CDR3 bases are TGTGCCAGCACCGCCCAGGGCCCATCTGGCTACACCTTC. Translated: CASTAQGPSGYTF.

This clone was observed a few times. The chain links TRBV19 to TRBJ2-7; the match to TRBD2 covers 10 bases. With 1 base clipped from V and 4 bases from J, the junction kept 4 bases outside the gene matches. Germline loops: CDR1 LNHDA, CDR2 SQIVND (reference sequence). There are 15 residues in the CDR3. CDR3 in amino acids: CASSIGASGSYEQYF. The CDR3 nucleotides are TGTGCCAGTAGTATAGGGGCTAGCGGGAGTTACGAGCAGTACTTC.

The rearrangement links TRBV5-6 to TRBJ2-2, with 7 bases lining up with TRBD2. The V segment lost 4 bases and the J segment 5 bases; nucleotides outside the gene matches: 8. Germline lookup yields CDR1 SGHDT and CDR2 YYEEEE. The CDR3 has 15 amino acids. CDR3 DNA: TGTGCCAGCAGCCGGAGCGGGGTCCGGACCGGGGAGCTGTTTTTT. It yields the protein CASSRSGVRTGELFF.

The chain carries TRBV4-2 and TRBJ2-3; 10 positions agree with TRBD2. The CDR3 spans 17 residues. CDR1 is LGHNA, CDR2 YNFKEQ, per germline. V lost 2 bases, J lost 4 bases, and 9 bases stayed unmatched. CDR3 region: CASSQLPGTSVADTQYF. The CDR3 bases are TGTGCCAGCAGCCAACTCCCCGGGACTAGCGTCGCAGATACGCAGTATTTT.

The chain joins TRBV6-2 or TRBV6-3 to TRBJ2-7, with TRBD2 matching over 14 bases. The J segment lost 0 bases and the V segment lost 0 bases, leaving 10 bases of the junction unmatched. There are 20 residues in the CDR3. Germline CDR1 reads MNHEY; CDR2 reads SVGEGT. The DNA of the CDR3 is TGTGCCAGCAGTTACTCCATTGGGACTAGCGGGGGATTATCCTCCTACGAGCAGTACTTC. Amino acids: CASSYSIGTSGGLSSYEQYF.

The CDR3 DNA reads as TGTGCCAGCAGCGCCAATCTGAGCGGGAGGACCCAAGAGACCCAGTACTTC. Amino acids: CASSANLSGRTQETQYF. The genes are TRBV21-1 and TRBJ2-5; TRBD2 is the table's D call and was not checked against the DNA. TRBV21-1 is given as a pseudogene. The CDR3 runs 17 residues.

This clone was recorded once. The gene calls are TRBV7-2 and TRBJ2-7; D possibly corresponds to TRBD2 (5 bases). V was pared by 1 base and J by 5 bases, with 12 bases between. Germline-derived CDR1 and CDR2 are SGHTA and FQGNSA. The CDR3 runs 14 residues. The CDR3 sequence: CASSLGLRANEQYF. CDR3 DNA sequence: TGTGCCAGCAGCTTAGGGCTGAGGGCCAACGAGCAGTACTTC.

This chain joins TRBV3-1 (or the pseudogene TRBV3-2) and TRBJ1-6; 8 bases are shared with TRBD1. The J segment lost 7 bases and the V segment lost 4 bases, leaving 3 bases of the junction unmatched. The V gene's germline CDR1 is LGHDT and CDR2 YNNKEL (reference sequence). This CDR3 has 14 residues. CDR3 DNA: TGTGCCAGCAGCCCCCGGACAGGGAATTCACCCCTCCACTTT. Protein sequence: CASSPRTGNSPLHF.

This chain links TRBV2 with TRBJ1-6; maybe TRBD1 (5 bases). Germline V gives CDR1 SNHLY, CDR2 FYNNEI. This CDR3 has 15 amino acids. With 0 bases removed from V and 5 bases from J, the gap between germline ends came to 8 bases. This CDR3 is CASSEAEGDNSPLHF. CDR3 in DNA: TGTGCCAGCAGTGAAGCTGAAGGGGATAATTCACCCCTCCACTTT. Complete variable domain (other parts from reference TRBV2 and TRBJ1-6): EPEVTQTPSHQVTQMGQEVILRCVPISNHLYFYWYRQILGQKVEFLVSFYNNEISEKSEIFDDQFSVERPDGSNFTLKIRSTKLEDSAMYFCASSEAEGDNSPLHFGNGTRLTVT.

The CDR3 DNA follows: TGTGCCACCAGTGACCGTACAGCAAACTCCTACAATGAGCAGTTCTTC. Its translation: CATSDRTANSYNEQFF. The chain joins TRBV24-1 to TRBJ2-1; D is undetermined. The V gene lost 4 bases and the J gene lost 0 bases, with 12 bases spanning the gap. CDR1 is KGHDR, CDR2 SFDVKD, per germline. This CDR3 spans 16 amino acids.